This T cell receptor (beta chain) was recorded in a study of OX40 agonist ivuxolimab in advanced cancers. Study details: The patients got ivuxolimab, which is an agonistic anti-OX40 (CD134) antibody. Partial responses occurred in three patients (one hepatocellular carcinoma, two cutaneous melanoma). Study outcomes and limitations: The work left the antigen specificity of expanded peripheral T cells undetermined. CD8+ T cells (on average) carried more expanded clones than CD4+ T cells.

The germline V gene encodes CDR1 GTSNPN and CDR2 SVGIG (reference sequence). This CDR3 contains 13 residues. V was shortened by 2 bases and J by 7 bases, with 14 bases between the two germline ends. Here immunoSEQ multiplex PCR was the method, and the copy in TCRdb shows in-frame clones only, minus some. In the table there are about 64,000 clones, roughly 84% of which are singletons. Turning to this clone: Its target is unknown.

The specimen was CD4+ or CD8+ T cells sorted from blood, collected in a trial of the OX40 agonist ivuxolimab. The V and J genes are TRBV30 and TRBJ2-5, with a tentative D call TRBD1 (5 bases). The source is an adult with an advanced solid tumor such as melanoma, head and neck, liver or kidney cancer. CDR3 DNA: TGTGCCTGGAGTCTGGGGCCCCGTGGGACCCAGTACTTC. It yields the protein CAWSLGPRGTQYF.